What follows is one T cell receptor beta chain and its context. Its antigen is not known. The data were taken from a study of T cell responses to AZD1222 COVID-19 vaccine. Study background: Whether given at about 4 or about 12 weeks, second doses were pooled. Study observations and caveats: Two doses of AZD1222 preceded a rise in Spike-specific TCR breadth and depth. There were mostly white British donors and more females than males, and clonal diversity was possibly underestimated. Baseline testing showed seropositivity in only a handful of AZD1222 recipients.

Clones were sequenced by immunoSEQ multiplex PCR, and TCRdb holds only the in-frame ones, with some missing. Here the sample spans about 180,000 clones, around 88% being singletons. The V gene's germline CDR1 is DFQATT and CDR2 SNEGSKA (reference sequence). The CDR3 sequence is 11 residues long. V was cut by 5 bases and J by 4 bases, with 8 bases left in between. Sequences were derived from peripheral blood, sampled on day 0 of AZD1222 vaccination. This chain uses TRBV20-1 with TRBJ2-5; D could derive from TRBD1 or TRBD2 (5 bases each). This receptor was identified in an adult in good health. This CDR3 reads CSAGDPETQYF. The CDR3 nucleotides read TGCAGTGCTGGGGACCCAGAGACCCAGTACTTC.